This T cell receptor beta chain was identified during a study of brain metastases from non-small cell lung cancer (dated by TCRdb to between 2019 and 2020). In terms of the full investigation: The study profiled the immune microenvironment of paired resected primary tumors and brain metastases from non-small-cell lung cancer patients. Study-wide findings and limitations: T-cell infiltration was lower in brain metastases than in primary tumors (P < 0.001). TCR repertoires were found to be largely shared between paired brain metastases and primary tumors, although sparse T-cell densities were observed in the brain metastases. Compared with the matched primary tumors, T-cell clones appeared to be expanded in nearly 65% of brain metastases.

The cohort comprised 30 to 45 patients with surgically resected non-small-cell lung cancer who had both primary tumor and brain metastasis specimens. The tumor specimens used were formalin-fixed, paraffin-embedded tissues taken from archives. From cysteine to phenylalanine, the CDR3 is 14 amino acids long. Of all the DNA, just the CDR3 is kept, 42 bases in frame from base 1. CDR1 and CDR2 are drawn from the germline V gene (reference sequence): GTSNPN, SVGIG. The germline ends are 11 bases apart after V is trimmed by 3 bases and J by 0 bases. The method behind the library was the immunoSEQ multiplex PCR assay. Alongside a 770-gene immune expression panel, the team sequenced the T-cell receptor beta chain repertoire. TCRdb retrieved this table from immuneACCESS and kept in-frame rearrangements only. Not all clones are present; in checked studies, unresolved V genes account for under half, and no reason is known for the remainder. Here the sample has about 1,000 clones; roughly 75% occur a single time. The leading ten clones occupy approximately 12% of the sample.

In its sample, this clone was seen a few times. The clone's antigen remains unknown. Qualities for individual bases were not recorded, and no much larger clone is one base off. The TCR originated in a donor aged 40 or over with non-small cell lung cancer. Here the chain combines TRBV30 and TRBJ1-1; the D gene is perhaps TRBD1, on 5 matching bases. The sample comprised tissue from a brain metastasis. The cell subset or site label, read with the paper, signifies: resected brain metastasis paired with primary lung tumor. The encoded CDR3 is CAWREGTVNTEAFF. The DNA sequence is TGTGCCTGGAGGGAGGGGACGGTGAACACTGAAGCTTTCTTT.